This T cell receptor (beta chain) was found in a study of T cells in Graves' hyperthyroidism and ophthalmopathy. Stable Graves' hyperthyroidism denoted no ophthalmopathy progression over 18 months. The study's findings and limits: In blood, most of the thyroid clonotypes expanded above 0.001 were also present.

Germline CDR1 and CDR2: LGHNA and YNFKEQ. This CDR3 contains 15 residues. Trimming cost V 1 base and J 7 bases, with 17 bases left between them. This clonotype showed up just a few times. What it binds is unknown. Researchers amplified the TCR beta CDR3 regions from RNA transcripts. In the first-round RT-PCR of the TCR CDR3, the HTBI primer set was used. TCRdb fed the multiplex PCR reads into MiXCR, producing one record per CDR3 protein. The sample yields about 520,000 distinct CDR3 sequences, under 25% seen once. V gene TRBV4-2 combines with J gene TRBJ2-7; a possible D gene is TRBD2 (6 bases). This receptor was taken from a man aged 18 to 29 with Graves' hyperthyroidism. Source material: blood. The CDR3 nucleotides read TGTGCCAGCAGCCAAGGGCCCTGGGAGGCGGGGGAGCAGTACTTC. This encodes CASSQGPWEAGEQYF.